This T cell receptor (beta chain) is from a study of cytomegalovirus exposure and HLA in healthy donors. Across the study: Out of about 410 genotyped donors, less than 90% belonged to the Caucasian-associated ancestry cluster. Study findings and constraints: The classifier reportedly diagnosed cytomegalovirus status with high sensitivity and specificity. Sequence variants that were highly shared formed a cluster that was likely a sequencing artifact.

About this clone itself: Its specificity is not known.

The donors (healthy individuals) were bone marrow donors. PCR employed 60 Vbeta and 13 Jbeta primers. Sequencing used immunoSEQ multiplex PCR; TCRdb keeps in-frame clones, though not all of them. Of 150,000 to 200,000 clones in the sample, roughly 79% are singletons; the top ten hold around 15%. This CDR3 is 15 amino acids long. Looked up from germline, CDR1 is SNHLY and CDR2 is FYNNEI. With 3 bases removed from V and 1 base from J, the gap between germline ends came to 10 bases. V usage is TRBV2 and J usage is TRBJ1-5; no clear D gene. This TCR was sampled from a man aged 50-60 years in good health and CMV-seropositive. Input material: PBMCs. The CDR3 DNA is TGTGCCAGCAGTGACGGGTTTCGGAGCAATCAGCCCCAGCATTTT. Protein: CASSDGFRSNQPQHF.